One TCR beta chain is described in this entry. Its antigen specificity is not known. Per-nucleotide qualities are absent, and no much larger clonotype sits a single base away. This record belongs to a study of blood T cell repertoires in COVID-19 (TCRdb year 2020). The study in broad terms: Collaborator samples came from the United States, Italy and Spain and covered acute and convalescent phases of COVID-19. The material from the prospective study consisted of cDNA or gDNA derived from T cells, B-cell-depleted T cells, or PBMCs. Subjects who had been exposed to COVID-19, were actively infected with it, or had recovered from it provided the deeply sampled blood TCRbeta repertoires that made up the dataset. The repertoires were released in a freely available public database intended as a resource for research on the immune response to SARS-CoV-2. Samples came from the ongoing ImmuneRACE study (first 160 participants) plus 1,254 subjects from 6 global collaborators. The sample metadata nearly always contained a de-identified subject ID, COVID-19 status, age in years and sex. HLA class I and class II types, where available, came from metadata supplied by the sample provider rather than from assay-based typing.

General conclusions and limits of the study: The amount of clinical and demographic metadata varied by source and participant and was provided uncurated.

In the prospective study, participants were roughly 18 to 100 years old, resided in fewer than 25 geographic areas of the United States, and were enrolled through a virtual design. In the prospective study, cohorts were assigned on the basis of participant-reported clinical history obtained from a screening survey and a study questionnaire. Exposed participants had been in contact with someone with a PCR-confirmed or clinician-diagnosed COVID-19 case within 2 weeks of study entry. In the prospective study, whole blood, serum and a nasopharyngeal or oropharyngeal swab were collected from each participant by mobile phlebotomists. Participants in the prospective study had the option to provide additional blood draws and questionnaires over an approximately 2-month period. Prospective study blood samples were shipped either frozen or at room temperature before DNA extraction. From a lookup of the germline V gene, CDR1 and CDR2 are SGHRS and YFSETQ. From the cysteine through the phenylalanine, the CDR3 covers 16 amino acids. Here the CDR3 DNA is all that survives: 48 bases in frame from base 1. Trimming leaves V shorter by 1 base and J shorter by 5 bases, with the junction holding 10 bases beyond the gene matches.

The immunoSEQ Assay, a bias-controlled multiplex PCR, was used to amplify TCRbeta CDR3 regions from genomic DNA. As for the authors' bioinformatics: The number of nucleated cells in each sample was estimated from the amplification of reference gene primers within the assay. Sequence reads were collapsed and filtered to measure the absolute abundance of every unique TCRbeta CDR3 rearrangement. For each sample, productive Simpson clonality was calculated by taking the square root of Simpson's diversity index across productive rearrangements. The table comes from immuneACCESS by way of TCRdb, which keeps in-frame sequences with V and J called. Part of the clones is missing from these tables; in studies checked, under half for an unresolved V gene and the rest for unknown reasons. V and J calls plus clone size are reproduced from that table; the DNA served to infer D and trimming. The sample data list hundreds of thousands of clones, and about 80% of these were observed just once. The ten biggest clones cover roughly 4.8% of the sample.

Sequencing input: PBMCs or T cells enriched from blood (not recorded which). Recombination linked TRBV5-1 to TRBJ2-7, with 9 middle bases fitting TRBD1. The sequence was obtained from a woman aged 50 to 65 who had been exposed to COVID-19. The CDR3 protein: CASSLNLRTGVDEQYF. The DNA reads TGCGCCAGCAGCTTGAACCTTCGGACAGGGGTGGACGAGCAGTACTTC.